This TCR beta chain was sequenced for a study of blood T cell repertoires in COVID-19. About the research overall: From the United States, Italy and Spain came samples of acute and convalescent COVID-19. The cDNA or gDNA used as material had been derived from T cells, B-cell-depleted T cells, or PBMCs.

This clone was detected only a few times. The Seattle patients joined while their infection was active and were tracked longitudinally afterward. V gave up 5 bases and J gave up 8 bases, with 20 bases separating them. The CDR3 is 15 amino acids. Germline V gene data show CDR1 as SGHTA and CDR2 as FQGNSA. Original analysis: Counts of nucleated cells, estimated from reference gene primer amplification, were obtained. The data were produced by immunoSEQ multiplex PCR, yet TCRdb's version contains in-frame clones alone and is incomplete. D and trimming come from the DNA, and the V and J calls and clone size come from that table. Of about 200,000 clones detected, about 83% appear once; the ten largest clones hold around a sixth.

The chain joins TRBV7-2 to TRBJ2-3; maybe TRBD2 (5 bases). The source material was peripheral blood. This receptor was obtained from a person aged 65 to 85 with COVID-19, enrolled during active disease. CDR3 DNA sequence: TGTGCCAGCAGCACTAGGAGAGGCCCTCAAAGTACGCAGTATTTT. Translating it yields CASSTRRGPQSTQYF.